This TCR beta chain was retrieved from a study of cytomegalovirus exposure and HLA in healthy donors. The CDR3 has 14 amino acids. CDR1 is MNHEY, CDR2 SMNVEV, per germline (reference sequence). A word on this clone: Its specificity is unknown.

Study-wide findings and caveats: Association of a missense DCLRE1C variant with TCR beta V- and J-gene trimming was reported in a later analysis.

PCR involved 60 Vbeta and 13 Jbeta primers. Assay used: immunoSEQ multiplex PCR; TCRdb lists only in-frame clones, some missing. This sample carries around 94,000 clones, about 73% of them seen once, and the ten largest clones take around 4.3%. The source is a woman aged 40 to 50 in good health and CMV-seropositive. The chain links TRBV27 to TRBJ2-7; a possible D gene is TRBD2 (5 bases). The end of the DNA fits TRBJ2-5 better, so the J call may be wrong. Specimen: PBMCs. CDR3 in DNA: TGTGCCAGCAGTTTATCGAGGGCATCAGAGACCCAGTACTTC. Translating it yields CASSLSRASETQYF.